This record looks at one TCR beta chain sequence and its context. The data derive from a study of blood T cell repertoires in COVID-19. Original handling: It was from reference gene primer amplification that nucleated cell counts were estimated. TCRdb's copy holds only in-frame clones and misses some; the assay was immunoSEQ multiplex PCR. That table furnishes V, J and clone size, whereas the DNA furnished D and trimming. The sample has fewer than 250,000 clones; about four fifths are singletons. CDR1 LGHNT and CDR2 FRNRAP come from the germline V gene. This CDR3 contains 17 residues. Trimming cost V 0 bases and J 0 bases; bases outside gene matches: 7.

The sequence was obtained from a man in his sixties with acute or convalescent COVID-19. The sequenced material came from peripheral blood. This chain links TRBV12-5 with TRBJ2-7; TRBD2 matches at 8 bases. Here the CDR3 reads CASGLVLRGAFSYEQYF. The CDR3 coding sequence is TGTGCTAGTGGTTTGGTACTGCGGGGGGCCTTCTCCTACGAGCAGTACTTC.